This T cell receptor (beta chain) derives from a study of OX40 agonist ivuxolimab in advanced cancers. As for the study in general: Cancers in dose escalation were hepatocellular, melanoma, renal cell and head and neck. The group had a mean age of approximately 60 years, ranged from 23 to 79, and was 75% to 85% male.

Sequencing was performed with immunoSEQ multiplex PCR; in TCRdb, only in-frame clones are kept and a portion is missing. The sample shows fewer than 65,000 clones, 79% of them seen only once. The CDR3 has 13 amino acids. Trimming cost V 2 bases and J 3 bases, with 7 bases left between them. Per germline, CDR1 MNHEY and CDR2 SMNVEV (reference sequence). The V gene is TRBV27, the J gene TRBJ2-5; D unresolved. Sequences were derived from CD4+ or CD8+ T cells sorted from blood, sampled in a trial of the OX40 agonist ivuxolimab. The receptor was derived from an adult with an advanced solid tumor such as melanoma, head and neck, liver or kidney cancer. The CDR3: CASSLRAKETQYF. The CDR3 coding sequence is TGTGCCAGCAGTTTACGGGCCAAAGAGACCCAGTACTTC.